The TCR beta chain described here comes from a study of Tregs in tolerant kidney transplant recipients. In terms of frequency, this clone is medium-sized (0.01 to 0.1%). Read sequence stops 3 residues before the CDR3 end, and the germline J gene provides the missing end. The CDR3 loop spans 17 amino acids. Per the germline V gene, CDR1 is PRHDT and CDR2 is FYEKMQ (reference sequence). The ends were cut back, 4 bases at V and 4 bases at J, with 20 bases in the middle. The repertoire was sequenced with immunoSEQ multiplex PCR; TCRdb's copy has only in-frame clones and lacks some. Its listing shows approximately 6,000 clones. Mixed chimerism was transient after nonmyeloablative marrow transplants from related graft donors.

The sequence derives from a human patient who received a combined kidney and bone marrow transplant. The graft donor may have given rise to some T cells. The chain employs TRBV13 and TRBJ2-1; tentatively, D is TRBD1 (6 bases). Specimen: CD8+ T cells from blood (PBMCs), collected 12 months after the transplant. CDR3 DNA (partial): TGTGCCAGCAGCTCCAGGGGACATCCTTCGGGGTACAATGAG. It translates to CASSSRGHPSGYNE. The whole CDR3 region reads CASSSRGHPSGYNEQFF.